This paragraph covers one T cell receptor (beta chain) sequence. TCRdb's table, derived via immunoSEQ multiplex PCR, lists solely in-frame clones and lacks some. The table includes some 270,000 clones, roughly 81% detected once. Self-reported history from a screening survey and questionnaire set each donor's cohort. The sample comes from a study of blood T cell repertoires in COVID-19. Study context: T cells, B-cell-depleted T cells, or PBMCs supplied cDNA or gDNA.

Germline CDR1 reads SGHRS; CDR2 reads YFSETQ. J lost 2 bases, V lost 4 bases, and 9 bases had no gene match. This CDR3 contains 15 residues. The rearrangement joins TRBV5-1 to TRBJ2-7, with 7 bases identical to TRBD2. The receptor was derived from a woman between 50 and 59 years old who had been exposed to COVID-19. Sequenced input: PBMCs or T cells enriched from blood (not recorded which). This CDR3 is CASSNSTSTPYEQYF. The CDR3 DNA sequence: TGCGCCAGCAGCAACTCGACTAGCACCCCCTACGAGCAGTACTTC.